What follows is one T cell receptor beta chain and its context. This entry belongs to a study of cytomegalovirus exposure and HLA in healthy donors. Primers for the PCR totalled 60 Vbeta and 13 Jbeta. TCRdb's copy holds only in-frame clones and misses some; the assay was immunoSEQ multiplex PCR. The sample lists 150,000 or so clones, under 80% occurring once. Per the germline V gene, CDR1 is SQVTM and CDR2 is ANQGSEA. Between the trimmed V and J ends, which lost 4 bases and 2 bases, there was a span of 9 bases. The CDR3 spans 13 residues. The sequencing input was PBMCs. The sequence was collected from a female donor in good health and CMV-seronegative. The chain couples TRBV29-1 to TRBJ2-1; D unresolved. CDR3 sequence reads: CSVVRVTYNEQFF. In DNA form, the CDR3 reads TGCAGCGTTGTTCGGGTCACCTACAATGAGCAGTTCTTC.